This entry describes one T cell receptor beta chain. This clone's antigen is unknown. Base qualities were left out, and no much larger clone turns up one base away. From a lookup of the germline V gene (reference sequence), CDR1 and CDR2 are SGHNT and YYREEE. The CDR3 measures 17 amino acids from cysteine to phenylalanine. Kept here is only the CDR3 DNA, which spans 51 bases and is read in frame from base 1. V ends up 0 bases short and J 0 bases short, with an unmatched junction base count of 4. Collaborating institutions collected whole blood in K2EDTA tubes following their own protocols. For TCRbeta analysis, collaborators shipped samples in one of three forms: frozen whole blood, isolated PBMCs, or DNA extracted from either of those sample types. These data come from a study of blood T cell repertoires in COVID-19 (dated by TCRdb to 2019 to 2021). Describing the broader study: The collaborator samples originated in the United States, Italy and Spain and spanned the acute and convalescent phases of COVID-19. Where available, HLA class I and class II types were taken from metadata supplied by the sample provider and were not determined by assay-based typing. A freely available public database, intended as a resource for researchers studying the immune response to SARS-CoV-2, is where the repertoires were released. Sample metadata almost always included a de-identified subject ID, COVID-19 status, age in years and sex. The prospective study material was composed of cDNA or gDNA derived from T cells, B-cell-depleted T cells, or PBMCs. The samples were drawn from the first 160 participants of the ongoing ImmuneRACE study and from 1,200 or so subjects provided by 6 global collaborators. The dataset comprised deeply sampled blood TCRbeta repertoires from subjects exposed to, actively infected with, or recovered from COVID-19. General findings and caveats noted by the study authors: The amount of clinical and demographic metadata varied by source and participant and was provided uncurated.

TCRbeta CDR3 regions were amplified from genomic DNA using the immunoSEQ Assay, a bias-controlled multiplex PCR. Turning to the authors' computational methods: Within the assay, amplification of reference gene primers was used to estimate how many nucleated cells each sample contained. Sequence reads were collapsed and filtered to measure the absolute abundance of every unique TCRbeta CDR3 rearrangement. For each sample, productive Simpson clonality was calculated by taking the square root of Simpson's diversity index across productive rearrangements. TCRdb stores this immuneACCESS table with in-frame sequences only. Part of the clones is absent; in the studies checked, under half of the shortfall reflects unresolved V genes, and no reason is known for the rest. That table gives V, J and clone size, and the DNA gave D and trimming. For this sample there are approximately 350,000 clones; roughly 90% appear just once. The top ten hold 0.95% to 1.5% of the sample.

The sequencing input was peripheral blood. The receptor chain draws on TRBV5-4 and TRBJ2-3, with 10 bases matching TRBD2. The clonotype was recovered from a man aged 40-49 years with acute or convalescent COVID-19. The CDR3 here reads CASSLGSGGASTDTQYF. The nucleotides are TGTGCCAGCAGCTTGGGAAGCGGGGGGGCTAGCACAGATACGCAGTATTTT.